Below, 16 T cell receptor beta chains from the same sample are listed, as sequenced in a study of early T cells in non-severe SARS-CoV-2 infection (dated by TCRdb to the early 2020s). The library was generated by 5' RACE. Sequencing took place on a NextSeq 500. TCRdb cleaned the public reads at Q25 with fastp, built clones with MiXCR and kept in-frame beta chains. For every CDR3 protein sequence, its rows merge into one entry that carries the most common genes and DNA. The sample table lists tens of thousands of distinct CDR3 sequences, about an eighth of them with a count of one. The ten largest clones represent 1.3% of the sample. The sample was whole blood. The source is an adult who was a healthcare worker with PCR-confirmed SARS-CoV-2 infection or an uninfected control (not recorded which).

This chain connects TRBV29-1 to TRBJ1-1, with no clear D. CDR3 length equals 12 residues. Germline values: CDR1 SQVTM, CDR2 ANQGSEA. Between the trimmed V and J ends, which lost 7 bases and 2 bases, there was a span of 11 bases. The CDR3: CSAGSINTEAFF. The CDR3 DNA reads TGCAGCGCCGGATCTATTAACACTGAAGCTTTCTTT.

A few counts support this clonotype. This CDR3 is CASSEGQPQHF. DNA for the CDR3: TGTGCCAGCAGTGAAGGGCAGCCCCAGCATTTT. The chain is built from TRBV6-1 and TRBJ1-5; no clear D. V was trimmed by 1 base and J by 7 bases, leaving 2 bases between them. This CDR3 spans 11 amino acids. The germline CDR1 and CDR2 sequences are MNHNS and SASEGT.

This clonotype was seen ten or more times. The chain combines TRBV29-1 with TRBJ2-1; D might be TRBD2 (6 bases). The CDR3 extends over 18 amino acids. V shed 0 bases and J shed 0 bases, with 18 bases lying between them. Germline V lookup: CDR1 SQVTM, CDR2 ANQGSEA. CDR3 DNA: TGCAGCGTTGAAGATCCCCCCGGGACTTTGAGCTCCTACAATGAGCAGTTCTTC. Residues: CSVEDPPGTLSSYNEQFF.

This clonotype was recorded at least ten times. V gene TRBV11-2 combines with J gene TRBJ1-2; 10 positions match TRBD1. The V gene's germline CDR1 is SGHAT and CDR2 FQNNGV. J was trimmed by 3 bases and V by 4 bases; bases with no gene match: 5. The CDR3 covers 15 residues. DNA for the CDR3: TGTGCCAGCAGCTACGACAGGGGGCTCGACTATGGCTACACCTTC. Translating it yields CASSYDRGLDYGYTF.

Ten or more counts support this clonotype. In DNA form, the CDR3 reads TGCAGCGTTCGTGGACTAGCGGACTACAATGAGCAGTTCTTC. Protein sequence: CSVRGLADYNEQFF. The chain uses TRBV29-1 and TRBJ2-1; 10 bases align to TRBD2. The CDR3 consists of 14 residues. The germline gives CDR1 SQVTM, CDR2 ANQGSEA. V trimming: 5 bases; J trimming: 3 bases; junction bases outside the gene matches: 4.

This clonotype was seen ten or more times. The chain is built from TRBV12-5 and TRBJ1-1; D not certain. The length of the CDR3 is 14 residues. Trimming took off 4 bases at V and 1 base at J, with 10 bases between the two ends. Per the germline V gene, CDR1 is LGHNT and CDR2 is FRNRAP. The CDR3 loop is CASGYGQRNTEAFF. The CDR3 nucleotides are TGTGCTAGTGGTTATGGGCAGAGGAACACTGAAGCTTTCTTT. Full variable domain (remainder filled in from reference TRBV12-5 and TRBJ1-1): DARVTQTPRHKVTEMGQEVTMRCQPILGHNTVFWYRQTMMQGLELLAYFRNRAPLDDSGMPKDRFSAEMPDATLATLKIQPSEPRDSAVYFCASGYGQRNTEAFFGQGTRLTVV.

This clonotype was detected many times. The chain's CDR3 is CASSLYTSGAQETQYF. The CDR3 nucleotides are TGTGCCAGCAGCCTCTATACTAGCGGAGCTCAAGAGACCCAGTACTTC. J is TRBJ2-5 and V is TRBV7-9, with 8 bases identical to TRBD2. This CDR3 has 16 amino acids. Per the germline V gene, CDR1 is SEHNR and CDR2 is FQNEAQ (reference sequence). Trimming cost V 5 bases and J 2 bases; bases outside gene matches: 10. The full variable domain, in which reference TRBV7-9 and TRBJ2-5 provide the parts outside the CDR3, is DTGVSQNPRHKITKRGQNVTFRCDPISEHNRLYWYRQTLGQGPEFLTYFQNEAQLEKSRLLSDRFSAERPKGSFSTLEIQRTEQGDSAMYLCASSLYTSGAQETQYFGPGTRLLVL.

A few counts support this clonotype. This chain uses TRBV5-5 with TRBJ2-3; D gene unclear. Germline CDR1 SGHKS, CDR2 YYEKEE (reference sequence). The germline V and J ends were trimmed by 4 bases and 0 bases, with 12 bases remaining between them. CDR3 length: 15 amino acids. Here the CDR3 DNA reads TGTGCCAGCAGCCAATCTCCCGGAAGCACAGATACGCAGTATTTT. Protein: CASSQSPGSTDTQYF.

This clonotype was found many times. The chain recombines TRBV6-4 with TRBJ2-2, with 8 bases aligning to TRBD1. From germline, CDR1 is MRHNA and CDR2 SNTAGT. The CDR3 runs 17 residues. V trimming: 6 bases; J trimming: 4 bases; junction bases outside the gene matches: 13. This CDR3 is CASSLNSGTGPTGELFF. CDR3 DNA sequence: TGTGCCAGCAGCTTAAACTCCGGGACAGGTCCCACCGGGGAGCTGTTTTTT.

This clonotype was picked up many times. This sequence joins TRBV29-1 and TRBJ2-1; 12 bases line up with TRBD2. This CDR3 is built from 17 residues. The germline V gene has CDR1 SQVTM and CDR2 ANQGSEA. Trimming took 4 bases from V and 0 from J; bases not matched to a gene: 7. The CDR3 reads CSVVPTSGSRSYNEQFF. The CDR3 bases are TGCAGCGTTGTTCCGACTAGCGGGAGTCGCTCCTACAATGAGCAGTTCTTC.

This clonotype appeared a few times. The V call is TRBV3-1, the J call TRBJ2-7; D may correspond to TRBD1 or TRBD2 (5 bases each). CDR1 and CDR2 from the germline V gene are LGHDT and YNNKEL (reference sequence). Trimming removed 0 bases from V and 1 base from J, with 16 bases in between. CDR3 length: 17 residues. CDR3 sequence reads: CASSQDEGRRRSYEQYF. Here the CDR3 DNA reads TGTGCCAGCAGCCAAGATGAGGGACGGAGAAGGTCCTACGAGCAGTACTTC.

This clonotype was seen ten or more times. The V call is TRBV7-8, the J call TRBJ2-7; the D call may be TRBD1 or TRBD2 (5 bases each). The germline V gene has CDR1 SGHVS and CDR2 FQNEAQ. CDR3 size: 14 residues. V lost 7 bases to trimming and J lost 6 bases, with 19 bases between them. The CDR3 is CASTPGRFRGEQYF. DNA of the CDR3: TGTGCCAGCACCCCGGGACGTTTTCGGGGCGAGCAGTACTTC. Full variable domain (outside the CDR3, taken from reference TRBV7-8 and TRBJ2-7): GAGVSQSPRYKVAKRGQDVALRCDPISGHVSLFWYQQALGQGPEFLTYFQNEAQLDKSGLPSDRFFAERPEGSVSTLKIQRTQQEDSAVYLCASTPGRFRGEQYFGPGTRLTVT.

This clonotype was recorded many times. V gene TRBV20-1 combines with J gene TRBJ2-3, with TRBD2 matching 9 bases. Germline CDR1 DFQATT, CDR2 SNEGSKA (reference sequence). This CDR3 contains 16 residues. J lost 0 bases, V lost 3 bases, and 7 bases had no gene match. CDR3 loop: CSASVAGAPSTDTQYF. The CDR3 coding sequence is TGCAGTGCTAGTGTAGCGGGAGCCCCTAGCACAGATACGCAGTATTTT.

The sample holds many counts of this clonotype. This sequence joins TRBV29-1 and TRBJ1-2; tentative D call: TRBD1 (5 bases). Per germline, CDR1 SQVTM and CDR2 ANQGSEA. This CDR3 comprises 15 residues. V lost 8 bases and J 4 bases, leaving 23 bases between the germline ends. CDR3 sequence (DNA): TGCAGCCCGGGAGAGGCCGTACAGGCGGGCTATGGCTACACCTTC. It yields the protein CSPGEAVQAGYGYTF.

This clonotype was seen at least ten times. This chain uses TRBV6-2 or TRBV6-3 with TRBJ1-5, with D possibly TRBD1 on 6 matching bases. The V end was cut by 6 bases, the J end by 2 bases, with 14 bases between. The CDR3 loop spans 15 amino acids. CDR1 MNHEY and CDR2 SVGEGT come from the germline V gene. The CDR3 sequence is CASSRQVIRNQPQHF. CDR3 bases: TGTGCCAGCAGCCGACAGGTGATACGCAATCAGCCCCAGCATTTT.

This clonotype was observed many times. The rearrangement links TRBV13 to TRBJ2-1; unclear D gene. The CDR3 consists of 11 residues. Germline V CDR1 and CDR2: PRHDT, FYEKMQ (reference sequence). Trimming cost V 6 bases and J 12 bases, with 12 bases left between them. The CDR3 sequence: CASRQTSAQFF. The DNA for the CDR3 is TGTGCCAGCAGACAGACCAGCGCGCAGTTCTTC.